This TCR beta chain originates from a study of cytomegalovirus exposure and HLA in healthy donors. Study results and limitations: Earlier results showed most TCR beta V segments being productive about 87% or about 30% of the time.

Amplification used 60 Vbeta primers and 13 Jbeta primers. Some clones are missing from TCRdb's copy, which holds only in-frame ones; the method was immunoSEQ multiplex PCR. The sample contains 140,000 to 150,000 clones, roughly 80% of which appear only once. As to this clone: Its target is not known.

There are 14 residues in the CDR3. Between the trimmed V and J ends, which lost 2 bases and 5 bases, there was a span of 10 bases. CDR1 is MRHNA and CDR2 is SNTAGT in the germline V gene. Specimen: PBMCs. This clonotype originated in a woman between 35 and 50 years old in good health and CMV-seropositive. This chain joins TRBV6-4 and TRBJ2-1; perhaps TRBD1 as D (5 bases). The chain's CDR3 is CASSDRGFNNEQFF. The CDR3 DNA follows: TGTGCCAGCAGTGACAGGGGCTTCAACAATGAGCAGTTCTTC.